Described below is a single T cell receptor (beta chain) sequence and its context. Assay used: immunoSEQ multiplex PCR; TCRdb lists only in-frame clones, some missing. The data hold 650,000 to 800,000 clones, with more than 80% observed a single time. These data are taken from a study of blood T cell repertoires in COVID-19. Study background: T cells, B-cell-depleted T cells, or PBMCs provided the cDNA or gDNA that served as material.

The length of the CDR3 is 16 residues. With 4 bases clipped from V and 6 bases from J, the junction kept 14 bases outside the gene matches. Germline V lookup: CDR1 LNHDA, CDR2 SQIVND (reference sequence). The receptor was isolated from a woman younger than 30 with acute or convalescent COVID-19. The sequenced material came from peripheral blood. The chain joins TRBV19 to TRBJ2-5, with TRBD1 identical over 7 bases. CDR3: CASSKTTGQMKKTQYF. As DNA, the CDR3 is TGTGCCAGTAGTAAGACGACGGGACAGATGAAAAAGACCCAGTACTTC.